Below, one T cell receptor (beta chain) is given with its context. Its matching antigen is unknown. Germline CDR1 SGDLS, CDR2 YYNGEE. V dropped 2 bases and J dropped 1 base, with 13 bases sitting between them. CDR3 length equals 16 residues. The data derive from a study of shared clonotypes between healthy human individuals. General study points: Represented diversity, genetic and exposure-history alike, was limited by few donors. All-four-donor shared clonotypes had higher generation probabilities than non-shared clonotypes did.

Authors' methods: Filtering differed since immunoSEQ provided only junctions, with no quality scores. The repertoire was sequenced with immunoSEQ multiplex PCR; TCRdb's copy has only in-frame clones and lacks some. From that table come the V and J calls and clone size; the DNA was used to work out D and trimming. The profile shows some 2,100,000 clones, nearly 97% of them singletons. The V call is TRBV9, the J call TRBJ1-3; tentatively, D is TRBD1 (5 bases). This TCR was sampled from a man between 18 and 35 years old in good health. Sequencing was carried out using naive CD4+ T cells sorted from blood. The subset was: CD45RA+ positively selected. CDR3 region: CASSVGVGPSGNTIYF. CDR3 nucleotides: TGTGCCAGCAGCGTGGGGGTCGGACCTTCTGGAAACACCATATATTTT. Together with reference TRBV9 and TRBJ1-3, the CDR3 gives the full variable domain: DSGVTQTPKHLITATGQRVTLRCSPRSGDLSVYWYQQSLDQGLQFLIQYYNGEERAKGNILERFSAQQFPDLHSELNLSSLELGDSALYFCASSVGVGPSGNTIYFGEGSWLTVV.